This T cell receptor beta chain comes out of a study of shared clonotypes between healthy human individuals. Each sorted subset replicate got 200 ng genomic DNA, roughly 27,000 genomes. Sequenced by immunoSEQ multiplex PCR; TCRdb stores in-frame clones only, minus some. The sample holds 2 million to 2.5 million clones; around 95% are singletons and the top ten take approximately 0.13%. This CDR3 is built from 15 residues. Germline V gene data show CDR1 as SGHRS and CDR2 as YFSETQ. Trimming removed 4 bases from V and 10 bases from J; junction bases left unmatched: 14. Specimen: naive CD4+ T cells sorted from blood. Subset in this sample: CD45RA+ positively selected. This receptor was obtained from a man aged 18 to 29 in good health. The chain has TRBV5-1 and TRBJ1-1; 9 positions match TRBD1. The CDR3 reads CASSTGMGQGEGAFF. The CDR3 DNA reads TGCGCCAGCAGCACCGGGATGGGACAGGGAGAAGGAGCTTTCTTT.